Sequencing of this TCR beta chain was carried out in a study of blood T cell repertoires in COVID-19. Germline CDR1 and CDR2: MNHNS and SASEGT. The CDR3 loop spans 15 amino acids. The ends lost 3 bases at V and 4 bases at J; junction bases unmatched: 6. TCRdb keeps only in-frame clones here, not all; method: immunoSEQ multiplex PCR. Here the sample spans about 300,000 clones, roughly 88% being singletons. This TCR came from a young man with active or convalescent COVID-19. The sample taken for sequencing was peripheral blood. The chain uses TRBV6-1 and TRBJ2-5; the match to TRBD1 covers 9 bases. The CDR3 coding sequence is TGTGCCAGCAGTGACCCGGACAGGGGAGGAGAGACCCAGTACTTC. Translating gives CASSDPDRGGETQYF.